This T cell receptor beta chain emerged from a study of beta chain features in type 1 diabetes. General study results and limits: Amplification by PCR could prefer shorter templates, with the same effect in patients and controls. There was a moderate but significant shortening of TCRB CDR3s in all four CD4+ subsets of Type 1 diabetes patients.

Only one heparinised blood draw was taken per donor, and its volume averaged around 110 mL. The CDR3 spans 12 residues. Trimming removed 4 bases at V and 4 bases at J, with 8 bases between. In germline, CDR1 is PRHDT, CDR2 FYEKMQ (reference sequence). cDNA synthesis used the whole RNA isolate, giving expressed TCRB sequences. Only in-frame clones appear in the TCRdb table, and some are missing; sequencing was by immunoSEQ multiplex PCR. Of around 450,000 clones listed, 9.5% to 12% were seen once; the top ten hold over 0.035%. Details on this clone: Its antigen is currently unknown.

The TCR comes from a woman younger than 30 in good health. The rearrangement joins TRBV13 to TRBJ2-7, with D perhaps matching TRBD1 (5 bases). The sequencing sample was made of naive CD4+ T cells from blood. CDR3 protein: CASSWGGYEQYF. In DNA, the CDR3 is TGTGCCAGCAGCTGGGGCGGTTACGAGCAGTACTTC.